This T cell receptor beta chain was recorded in a study of beta chain features in type 1 diabetes. The study, taken as a whole, reports: All four CD4+ subsets from Type 1 diabetes patients carried moderately but significantly shorter TCRB CDR3s.

With 6 bases removed from V and 3 bases from J, the gap between germline ends came to 9 bases. The length of the CDR3 is 12 residues. CDR1 is SGHVS, CDR2 FQNEAQ, per germline. Remarks on this clone: What it recognizes is unknown.

The whole isolated RNA underwent reverse transcription, so sequencing captured expressed TCRB transcripts. This table comes from immunoSEQ multiplex PCR, and its TCRdb copy is limited to in-frame clones, with some not included. The table lists under 450,000 clones, roughly 13% of them singletons. Sequenced sample: naive CD4+ T cells from blood. V gene TRBV7-8 combines with J gene TRBJ2-7; the D is unclear. The clonotype was recovered from a man aged 25 to 40 in good health. This CDR3 reads CASRGISYEQYF. CDR3 bases: TGTGCCAGCAGGGGAATAAGCTACGAGCAGTACTTC.